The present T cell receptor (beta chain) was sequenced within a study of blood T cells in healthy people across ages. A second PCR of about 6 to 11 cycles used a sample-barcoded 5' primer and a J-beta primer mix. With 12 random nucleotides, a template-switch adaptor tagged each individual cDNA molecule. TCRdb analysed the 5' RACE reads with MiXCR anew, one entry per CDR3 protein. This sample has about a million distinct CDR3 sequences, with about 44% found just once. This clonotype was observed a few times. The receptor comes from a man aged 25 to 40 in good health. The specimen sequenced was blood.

This CDR3 reads CASSVGQSNYGYTF. The CDR3 coding sequence is TGCGCCAGCAGCGTGGGACAGAGCAACTATGGCTACACCTTC. J is TRBJ1-2 and V is TRBV5-1; 7 nucleotides align to TRBD1. Losses at the gene ends were 4 bases for V and 2 bases for J; bases not matched to a gene: 5. The CDR3 has 14 residues. The germline V gene has CDR1 SGHRS and CDR2 YFSETQ.